This T cell receptor (beta chain) originates from a study of blood T cells in healthy people across ages. This clonotype showed up just a few times. The use of a sample-barcoded 5' primer and a J-beta primer mix characterized a second PCR of about 7 to 12 cycles. Tags on each cDNA molecule came from a template-switch adaptor with 12 random nucleotides. In TCRdb, the 5' RACE reads were re-called with MiXCR into one record per CDR3 protein. The sample consists of around 1,800,000 distinct CDR3 sequences, about 39% of them appearing once. The sequenced sample consisted of blood. This clonotype originated in a human donor in good health.

The chain's CDR3 is CASSLGVRGGEKLFF. Here the CDR3 DNA reads TGTGCCAGCAGCTTAGGAGTACGGGGGGGGGAAAAACTGTTTTTT. V is TRBV7-2 and J is TRBJ1-4, with a weak D call TRBD1 (5 bases). The V end lost 1 base, the J end lost 8 bases, and 14 bases lay between the germline ends. Germline lookup yields CDR1 SGHTA and CDR2 FQGNSA. This CDR3 has 15 residues.